The TCR beta chain described here comes from a study of STAT5B mutations in CD4+ large granular lymphocyte leukemia. Study results and limitations: Compared with healthy controls (2/35), patient top clones favored TRBV06 (8/27). Without HLA matching, higher CD4+ than CD8+ T-LGLL clonality could reflect small sample size.

Under the authors' procedure: A clonotype over 5% of the repertoire counted as a possible leukemic clone, around 60 overall. Sequencing was performed with immunoSEQ multiplex PCR; in TCRdb, only in-frame clones are kept and a portion is missing. The DNA gave D and trimming, while V, J and clone size come from that table. This table holds some 5,900 clones, roughly 80% found once. This clone was detected only once. The antigen is not known. Trimming took 6 bases from V and 8 from J, leaving 19 bases between them. The CDR3 totals 14 residues. The germline V gene encodes CDR1 SNHLY and CDR2 FYNNEI. This chain joins TRBV2 and TRBJ1-2, with D uncertain. The sequence was collected from an elderly man with CD4+ T-cell large granular lymphocyte leukemia. Source material: PBMCs. Here the CDR3 DNA reads TGTGCCAGCAGCGGGCTTCGAACCGCTACCGGCTACACCTTC. This gives the protein CASSGLRTATGYTF.